This entry features one T cell receptor (beta chain) sequence. The data were taken from a study of blood T cell repertoires in COVID-19. Overall study context: The samples span acute and convalescent COVID-19 from the United States, Italy and Spain. In each case, the material was cDNA or gDNA derived from T cells, B-cell-depleted T cells, or PBMCs.

The V gene's germline CDR1 is MNHEY and CDR2 SMNVEV (reference sequence). The CDR3 has 13 amino acids. With 1 base removed from V and 2 bases from J, the gap between germline ends came to 5 bases. In Seattle, patients joined the study during active infection and were tracked longitudinally. Original data processing: Amplification with reference gene primers provided the estimates of nucleated cell counts. Clones were read by immunoSEQ multiplex PCR, and TCRdb kept only the in-frame ones, dropping some. V and J calls and clone size are copied from that table; D and trimming were computed from the DNA. The table records 250,000 or so clones, around 90% of them present only once.

What was sequenced was peripheral blood. The source is a woman aged 55-70 years with COVID-19, enrolled during active disease. The chain couples TRBV27 to TRBJ1-1; D is undetermined. The CDR3 DNA is TGTGCCAGCAGTTTATACAGAAACACTGAAGCTTTCTTT. Translation gives CASSLYRNTEAFF.